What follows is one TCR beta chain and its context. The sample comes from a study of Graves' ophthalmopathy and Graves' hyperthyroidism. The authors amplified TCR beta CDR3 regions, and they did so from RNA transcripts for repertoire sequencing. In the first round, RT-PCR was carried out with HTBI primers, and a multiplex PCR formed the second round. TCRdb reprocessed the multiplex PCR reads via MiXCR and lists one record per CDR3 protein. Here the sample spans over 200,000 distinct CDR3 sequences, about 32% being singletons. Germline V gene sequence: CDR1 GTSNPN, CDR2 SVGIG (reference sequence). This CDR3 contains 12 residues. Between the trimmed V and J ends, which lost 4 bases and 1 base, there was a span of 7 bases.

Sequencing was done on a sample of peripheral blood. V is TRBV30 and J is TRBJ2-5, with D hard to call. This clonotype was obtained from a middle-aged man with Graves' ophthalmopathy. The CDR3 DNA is TGTGCCTGGATAGGCGTCCAAGAGACCCAGTACTTC. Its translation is CAWIGVQETQYF.